This T cell receptor beta chain was identified in a study of control samples from healthy donors and cancer patients. This table comes from immunoSEQ multiplex PCR, and its TCRdb copy is limited to in-frame clones, with some not included. The sample carries roughly 160,000 clones, over 90% recorded once. The ends were cut back, 6 bases at V and 1 base at J, with 10 bases in the middle. CDR3 length: 13 residues. CDR1 and CDR2 (germline): LNHDA, SQIVND (reference sequence). The chain employs TRBV19 and TRBJ2-7, with D possibly being TRBD1 (6 bases). The sequencing sample was made of blood. The TCR sequence derives from a woman under 40 in good health. In DNA, the CDR3 is TGTGCCAGTAGCGTCGGACAGTCCTACGAGCAGTACTTC. Translated, it gives CASSVGQSYEQYF.